This T cell receptor (beta chain) was sequenced for a study of Ad26.COV2.S vaccination and SARS-CoV-2 variants. About this clone itself: The antigen is not known.

Findings and limits, study-wide: The TCR-based breadth and depth measures might underestimate overall T cell responses. Whether participants received vaccine or placebo, their non-spike TCR breadth was similar. Participants in the vaccine arm had higher spike-specific TCR breadth; placebo recipients had lower. Considerable breadth of spike-specific CD8+ and CD4+ T cell responses has reportedly been documented following vaccination.

Produced via immunoSEQ multiplex PCR; TCRdb's table is partial and in-frame only. The sample yields about 140,000 clones, around 86% seen once. The clonotype was recovered from a human donor who had recovered from COVID-19. The specimen was peripheral blood, collected after recovery from COVID-19.

The chain's CDR3 is CASSTRDYNSPLHF. CDR3 DNA sequence: TGTGCCAGCAGCACCAGAGACTATAATTCACCCCTCCACTTT. The chain links TRBV5-5 to TRBJ1-6, with D uncertain. V lost 4 bases, J lost 3 bases, and 8 bases lay in between. This CDR3 is 14 amino acids long. CDR1 and CDR2 (germline): SGHKS, YYEKEE (reference sequence).